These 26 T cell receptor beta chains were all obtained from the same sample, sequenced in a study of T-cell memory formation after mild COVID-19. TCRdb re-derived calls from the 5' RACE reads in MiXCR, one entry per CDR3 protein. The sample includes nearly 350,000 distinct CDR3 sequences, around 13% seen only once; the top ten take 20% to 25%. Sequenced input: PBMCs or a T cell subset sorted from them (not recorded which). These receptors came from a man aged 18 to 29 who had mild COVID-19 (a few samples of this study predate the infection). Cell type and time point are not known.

As DNA, the CDR3 is TGTGCCAGCAGGCCTAATCCGACAGGGTATATCTACGAGCAGTACTTC. Amino acid sequence: CASRPNPTGYIYEQYF. The V gene is TRBV7-2, the J gene TRBJ2-7; TRBD1 agrees at 7 bases. The CDR3 covers 16 residues. The V and J ends lost 6 bases and 3 bases, in that order; junction bases with no gene match: 14. Germline V gives CDR1 SGHTA, CDR2 FQGNSA.

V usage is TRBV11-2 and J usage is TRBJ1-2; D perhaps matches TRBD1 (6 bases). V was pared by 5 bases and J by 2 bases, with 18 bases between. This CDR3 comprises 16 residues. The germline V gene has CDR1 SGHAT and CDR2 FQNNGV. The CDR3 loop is CASSPGSGGGNYGYTF. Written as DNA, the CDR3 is TGTGCCAGCAGCCCAGGGTCCGGGGGCGGCAACTATGGCTACACCTTC.

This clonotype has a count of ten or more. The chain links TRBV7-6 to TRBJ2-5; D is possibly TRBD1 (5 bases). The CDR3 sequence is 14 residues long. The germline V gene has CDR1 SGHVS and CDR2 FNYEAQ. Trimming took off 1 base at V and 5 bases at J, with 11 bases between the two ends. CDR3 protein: CASSLGRQGETQYF. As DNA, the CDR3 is TGTGCCAGCAGCTTAGGTCGCCAGGGCGAGACCCAGTACTTC.

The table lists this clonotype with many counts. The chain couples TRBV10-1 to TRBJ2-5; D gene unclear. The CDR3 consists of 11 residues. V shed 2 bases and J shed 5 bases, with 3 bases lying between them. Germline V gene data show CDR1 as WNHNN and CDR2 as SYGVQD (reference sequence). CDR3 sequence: CASSEGETQYF. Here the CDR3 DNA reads TGCGCCAGCAGTGAGGGGGAGACCCAGTACTTC.

CDR3 residues: CASSSQMRDNEQFF. CDR3 coding DNA: TGTGCCAGCAGCTCCCAGATGCGGGACAATGAGCAGTTCTTC. J is TRBJ2-1 and V is TRBV9, with D perhaps TRBD2 (5 bases). CDR1 SGDLS and CDR2 YYNGEE come from the germline V gene. V lost 4 bases, J lost 5 bases, and 13 bases lay in between. The CDR3 runs to 14 residues.

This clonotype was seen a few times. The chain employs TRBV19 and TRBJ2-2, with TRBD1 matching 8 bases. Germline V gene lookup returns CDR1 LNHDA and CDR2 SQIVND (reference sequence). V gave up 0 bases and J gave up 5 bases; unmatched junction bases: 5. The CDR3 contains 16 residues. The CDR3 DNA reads TGTGCCAGTAGTATAGACAGGGGGCAAAAGACCGGGGAGCTGTTTTTT. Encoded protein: CASSIDRGQKTGELFF.

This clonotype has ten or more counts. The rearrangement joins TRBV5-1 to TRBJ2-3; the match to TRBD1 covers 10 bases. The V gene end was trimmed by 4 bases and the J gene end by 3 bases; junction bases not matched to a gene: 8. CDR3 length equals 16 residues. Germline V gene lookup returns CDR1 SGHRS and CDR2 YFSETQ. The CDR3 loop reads CASSQPDRGRTDTQYF. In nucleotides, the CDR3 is TGCGCCAGCAGCCAACCGGACAGGGGGAGGACAGATACGCAGTATTTT. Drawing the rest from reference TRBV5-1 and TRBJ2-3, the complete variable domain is KAGVTQTPRYLIKTRGQQVTLSCSPISGHRSVSWYQQTPGQGLQFLFEYFSETQRNKGNFPGRFSGRQFSNSRSEMNVSTLELGDSALYLCASSQPDRGRTDTQYFGPGTRLTVL.

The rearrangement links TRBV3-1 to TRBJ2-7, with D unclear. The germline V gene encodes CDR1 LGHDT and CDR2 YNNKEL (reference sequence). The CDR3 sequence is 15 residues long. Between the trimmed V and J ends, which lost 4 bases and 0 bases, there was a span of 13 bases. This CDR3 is CASSPFQFSSYEQYF. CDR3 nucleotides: TGTGCCAGCAGCCCCTTTCAGTTTAGCTCCTACGAGCAGTACTTC.

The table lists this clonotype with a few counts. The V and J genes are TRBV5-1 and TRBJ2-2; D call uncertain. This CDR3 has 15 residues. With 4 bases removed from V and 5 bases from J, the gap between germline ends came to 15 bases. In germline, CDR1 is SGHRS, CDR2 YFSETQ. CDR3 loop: CASSVTTASTGELFF. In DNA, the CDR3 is TGCGCCAGCAGCGTAACAACAGCGAGTACCGGGGAGCTGTTTTTT. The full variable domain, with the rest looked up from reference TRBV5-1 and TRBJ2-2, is KAGVTQTPRYLIKTRGQQVTLSCSPISGHRSVSWYQQTPGQGLQFLFEYFSETQRNKGNFPGRFSGRQFSNSRSEMNVSTLELGDSALYLCASSVTTASTGELFFGEGSRLTVL.

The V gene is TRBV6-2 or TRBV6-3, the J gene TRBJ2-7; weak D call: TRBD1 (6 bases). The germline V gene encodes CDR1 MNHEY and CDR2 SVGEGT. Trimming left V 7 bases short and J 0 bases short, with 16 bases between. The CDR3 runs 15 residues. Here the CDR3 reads CASNPTGRSSYEQYF. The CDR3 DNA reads TGTGCCAGCAACCCGACAGGAAGAAGCTCCTACGAGCAGTACTTC.

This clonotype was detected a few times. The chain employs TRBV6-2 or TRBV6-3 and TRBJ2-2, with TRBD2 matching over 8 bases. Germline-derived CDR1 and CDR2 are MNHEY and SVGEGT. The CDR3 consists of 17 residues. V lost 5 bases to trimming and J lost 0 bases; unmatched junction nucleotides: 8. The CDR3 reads CASSHHSGGANTGELFF. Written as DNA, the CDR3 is TGTGCCAGCAGTCACCACTCGGGAGGGGCGAACACCGGGGAGCTGTTTTTT.

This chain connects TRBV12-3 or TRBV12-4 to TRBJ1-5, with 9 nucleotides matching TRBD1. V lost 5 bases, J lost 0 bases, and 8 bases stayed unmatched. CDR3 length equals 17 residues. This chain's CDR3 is CASSTGTGPHSNQPQHF. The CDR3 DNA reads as TGTGCCAGCAGTACCGGGACAGGGCCTCATAGCAATCAGCCCCAGCATTTT.

The chain's CDR3 is CASSVPGHRTYEQYV. In nucleotides, the CDR3 is TGTGCCAGCAGCGTACCGGGACATCGTACATACGAGCAGTACGTC. The chain couples TRBV7-3 to TRBJ2-7; tentatively, D is TRBD1 (6 bases). CDR3 length: 15 residues. The V gene's germline CDR1 is SGHTA and CDR2 FQGTGA. V was cut by 5 bases and J by 4 bases, with 18 bases left in between.

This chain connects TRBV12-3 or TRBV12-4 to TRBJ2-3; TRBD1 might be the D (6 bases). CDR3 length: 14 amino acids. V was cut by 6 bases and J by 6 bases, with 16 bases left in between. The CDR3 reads CASSPTGTWDTQYF. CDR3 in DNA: TGTGCCAGCAGCCCAACAGGGACCTGGGATACGCAGTATTTT.

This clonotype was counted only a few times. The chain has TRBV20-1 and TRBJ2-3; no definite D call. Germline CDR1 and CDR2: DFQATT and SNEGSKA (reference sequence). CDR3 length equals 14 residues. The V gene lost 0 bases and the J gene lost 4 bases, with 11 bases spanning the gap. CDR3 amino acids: CSARESVMPDTQYF. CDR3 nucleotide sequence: TGCAGTGCTAGAGAAAGCGTGATGCCAGATACGCAGTATTTT.

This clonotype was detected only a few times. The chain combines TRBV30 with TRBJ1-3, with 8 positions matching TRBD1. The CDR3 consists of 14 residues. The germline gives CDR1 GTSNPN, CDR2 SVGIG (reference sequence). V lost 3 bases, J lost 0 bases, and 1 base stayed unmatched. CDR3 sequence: CAWSGQGSGNTIYF. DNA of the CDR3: TGTGCCTGGAGCGGACAGGGCTCTGGAAACACCATATATTTT.

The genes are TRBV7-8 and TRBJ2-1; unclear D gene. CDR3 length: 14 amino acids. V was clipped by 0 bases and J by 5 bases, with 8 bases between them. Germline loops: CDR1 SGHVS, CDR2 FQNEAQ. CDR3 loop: CASSLAPGNNEQFF. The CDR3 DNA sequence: TGTGCCAGCAGCTTAGCGCCCGGCAACAATGAGCAGTTCTTC. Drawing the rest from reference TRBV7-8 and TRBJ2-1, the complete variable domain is GAGVSQSPRYKVAKRGQDVALRCDPISGHVSLFWYQQALGQGPEFLTYFQNEAQLDKSGLPSDRFFAERPEGSVSTLKIQRTQQEDSAVYLCASSLAPGNNEQFFGPGTRLTVL.

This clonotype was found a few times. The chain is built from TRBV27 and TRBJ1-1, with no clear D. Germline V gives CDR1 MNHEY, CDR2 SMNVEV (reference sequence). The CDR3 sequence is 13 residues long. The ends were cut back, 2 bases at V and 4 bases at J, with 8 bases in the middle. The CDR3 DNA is TGTGCCAGCAGTTTAGGGGTGACCACTGAAGCTTTCTTT. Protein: CASSLGVTTEAFF.

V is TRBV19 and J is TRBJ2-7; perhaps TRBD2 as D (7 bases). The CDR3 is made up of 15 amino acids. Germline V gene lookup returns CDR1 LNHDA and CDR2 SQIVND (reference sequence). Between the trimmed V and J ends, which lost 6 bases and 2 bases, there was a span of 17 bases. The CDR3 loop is CASSPGGSWAYEQYF. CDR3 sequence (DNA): TGTGCCAGTAGCCCGGGGGGCAGTTGGGCCTACGAGCAGTACTTC.

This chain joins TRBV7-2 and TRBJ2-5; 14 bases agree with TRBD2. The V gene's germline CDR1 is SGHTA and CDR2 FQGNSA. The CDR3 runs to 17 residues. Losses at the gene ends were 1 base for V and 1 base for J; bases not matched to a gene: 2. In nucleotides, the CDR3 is TGTGCCAGCAGCTTAGTGACTAGCGGGGGGGCCCAAGAGACCCAGTACTTC. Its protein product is CASSLVTSGGAQETQYF.

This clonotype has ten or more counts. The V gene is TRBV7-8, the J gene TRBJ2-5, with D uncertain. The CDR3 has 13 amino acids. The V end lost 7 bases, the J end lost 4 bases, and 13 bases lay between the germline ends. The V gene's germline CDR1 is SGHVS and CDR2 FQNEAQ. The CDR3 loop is CASTQRWGETQYF. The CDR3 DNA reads TGTGCCAGCACACAACGGTGGGGAGAGACCCAGTACTTC.

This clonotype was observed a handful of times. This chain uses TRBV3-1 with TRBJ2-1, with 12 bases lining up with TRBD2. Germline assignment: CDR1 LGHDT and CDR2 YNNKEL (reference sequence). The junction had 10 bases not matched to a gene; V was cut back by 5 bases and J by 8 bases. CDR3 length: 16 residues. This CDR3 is CASSRLAGAFGHEQFF. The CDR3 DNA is TGTGCCAGCAGCAGACTAGCGGGGGCCTTCGGCCATGAGCAGTTCTTC.

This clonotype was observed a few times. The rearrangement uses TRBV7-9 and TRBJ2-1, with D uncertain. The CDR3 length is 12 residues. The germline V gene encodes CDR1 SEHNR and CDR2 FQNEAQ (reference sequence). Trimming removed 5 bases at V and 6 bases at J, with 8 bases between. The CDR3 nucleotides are TGTGCCAGCAGCCCCTCCCGCAATGAGCAGTTCTTC. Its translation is CASSPSRNEQFF.

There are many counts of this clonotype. The CDR3 coding sequence is TGCAGTGCCGAAGCGAGGGGGGGCCACCGCACAGATACGCAGTATTTT. It specifies CSAEARGGHRTDTQYF. V is TRBV20-1 and J is TRBJ2-3, with D perhaps TRBD2 (7 bases). Trimming shortened V by 6 bases and J by 1 base, and 20 bases separated the two germline ends. This CDR3 region has 16 residues. The germline V gene has CDR1 DFQATT and CDR2 SNEGSKA (reference sequence).

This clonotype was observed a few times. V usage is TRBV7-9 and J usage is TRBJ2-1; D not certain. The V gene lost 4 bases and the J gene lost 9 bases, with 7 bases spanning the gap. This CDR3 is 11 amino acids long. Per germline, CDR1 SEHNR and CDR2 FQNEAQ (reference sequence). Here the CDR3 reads CASSSTVEQFF. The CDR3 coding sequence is TGTGCCAGCAGCTCAACGGTTGAGCAGTTCTTC.

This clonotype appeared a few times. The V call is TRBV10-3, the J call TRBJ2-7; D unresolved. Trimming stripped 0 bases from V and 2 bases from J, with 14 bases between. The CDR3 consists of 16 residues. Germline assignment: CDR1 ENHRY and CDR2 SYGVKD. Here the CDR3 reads CAISESGGYNPYEQYF. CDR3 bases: TGTGCCATCAGTGAGTCGGGTGGTTACAACCCCTACGAGCAGTACTTC.